A selection of T cell receptor beta chains follows, all from one sample in a study of chemoradiotherapy in HPV16-positive cancers. Produced via immunoSEQ multiplex PCR; TCRdb's table is partial and in-frame only. This sample has about 53,000 clones, with over 85% found just once. Here the sequenced sample was blood, taken from a patient who underwent chemoradiotherapy. The receptors were sampled from a human donor with HPV-associated anogenital cancer. CDR3s leave out the opening cysteine and the closing phenylalanine or tryptophan.

>TRBV5-4|TRBJ2-5
ASSLDKGLQETQY
>TRBV5-1|TRBJ2-2
ASTLHSTGELF
>TRBV5-5|TRBJ2-7
ASSLETPSEQY
>TRBV27|TRBJ2-1
ASSLGDEQF
>TRBV4-3|TRBJ1-6
ASSPSRGLTYNSPLH
>TRBV4-1|TRBJ2-3
ASSHVGEVTDTQY
>TRBV14|TRBJ1-1
ASSQDQGFGGSGTEAF
>TRBV29-1|TRBJ2-4
STGGGGAKNIQY
>TRBV5-4|TRBJ1-2
ASSTEPKEALYGYT
>TRBV19|TRBJ1-5
ASSLSAWEQPQH
>TRBV5-4|TRBJ1-5
ASSSGTGVQPQH
>TRBV19|TRBJ1-1
ASSFTGSDTEAF
>TRBV5-1|TRBJ1-1
ASSPGEGVPTEAF
>TRBV10-3|TRBJ2-5
AISESDETQY
>TRBV6-6|TRBJ1-5
ASSSSDRANQPQH
>TRBV7-2|TRBJ2-2
ASSLRLAGNTGELF
>TRBV27|TRBJ2-5
ASSLLTPPETQY
>TRBV4-1|TRBJ1-2
ASSQGGVFYGYT
>TRBV19|TRBJ2-3
ASSITQGTYTDTQY
>TRBV18|TRBJ2-1
ASSPGTSGRASEQF
>TRBV5-6|TRBJ1-6
ASSPRPGGDSPLH
>TRBV6-5|TRBJ1-3
ASQSDSGNTIY
>TRBV7-2|TRBJ2-1
ASSLAPNSGGPYNEQF
>TRBV5-6|TRBJ1-2
ASSPNKNFDRVTYGYT
>TRBV9|TRBJ2-1
ASSVGLAGSSYNEQF
>TRBV10-2|TRBJ1-1
ASTGQGQGWTEAF
>TRBV19|TRBJ1-2
ASNRDRDYGYT
>TRBV19|TRBJ1-2
ASSIIGQGYGYT
>TRBV2|TRBJ1-5
ASSAQSTGVGQPQH
>TRBV6-5|TRBJ1-3
ATGQASSGNTIY
>TRBV6-6|TRBJ2-2
ASSGTGDTGELF
>TRBV18|TRBJ2-5
ASSPPGTSETQY
>TRBV4-1|TRBJ1-1
ASSRRQGPGYTEAF
>TRBV14|TRBJ2-5
ASSQGEGPQETQY
>TRBV6-6|TRBJ2-7
ASSPPQAYEQY
>TRBV18|TRBJ2-7
ASSPTSASYEQY
>TRBV4-2|TRBJ2-1
ASSQTGQEGWRGDNEQF
>TRBV7-2|TRBJ1-2
ASSLTGGYGYT
>TRBV27|TRBJ1-3
ASGLTAGAIY
>TRBV7-8|TRBJ2-7
ASSLGMGNEQY
>TRBV12-5|TRBJ1-1
ASGLATGISPQGEAF
>TRBV5-4|TRBJ1-2
ASFRTGLHGYT
>TRBV5-6|TRBJ2-4
ASSLQGHIQY
>TRBV7-8|TRBJ1-1
ASSSSYRNTEAF
>TRBV27|TRBJ2-1
ASSLGTGGYNEQF
>TRBV19|TRBJ1-5
ASSNSADNQPQH
>TRBV29-1|TRBJ2-2
NFSGVKNTGELF
>TRBV15|TRBJ1-4
ATSSDRGLEKLF
>TRBV5-4|TRBJ1-2
ASSFPGGARGYT
>TRBV5-5|TRBJ2-3
ASSFGGQGVGTQY